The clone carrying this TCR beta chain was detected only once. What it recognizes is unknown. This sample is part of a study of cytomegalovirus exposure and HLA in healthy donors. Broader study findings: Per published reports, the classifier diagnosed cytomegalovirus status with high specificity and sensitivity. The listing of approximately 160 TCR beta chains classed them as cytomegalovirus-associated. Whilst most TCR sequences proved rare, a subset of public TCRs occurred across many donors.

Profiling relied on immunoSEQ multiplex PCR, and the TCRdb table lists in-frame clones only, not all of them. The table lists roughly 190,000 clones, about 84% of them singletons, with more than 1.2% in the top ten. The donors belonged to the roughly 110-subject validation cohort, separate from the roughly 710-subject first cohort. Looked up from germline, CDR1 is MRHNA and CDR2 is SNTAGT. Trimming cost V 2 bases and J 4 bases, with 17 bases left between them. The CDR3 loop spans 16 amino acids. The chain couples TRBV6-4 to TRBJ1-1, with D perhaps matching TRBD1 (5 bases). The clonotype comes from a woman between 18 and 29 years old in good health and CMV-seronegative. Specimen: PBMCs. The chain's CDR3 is CASSDLADAGGTEAFF. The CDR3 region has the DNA TGTGCCAGCAGTGACCTTGCCGACGCGGGGGGCACTGAAGCTTTCTTT.